This entry features one TCR beta chain sequence. This sample stems from a study of blood T cell repertoires in COVID-19. TCRdb's copy holds only in-frame clones and misses some; the assay was immunoSEQ multiplex PCR. The profile shows more than 250,000 clones, around four fifths of them singletons. J was trimmed by 6 bases and V by 0 bases; bases with no gene match: 7. The CDR3 is 15 amino acids. Germline CDR1 LGHDT, CDR2 YNNKEL (reference sequence). What was sequenced was peripheral blood. The TCR sequence derives from a woman in her forties or fifties with acute or convalescent COVID-19. The chain carries TRBV3-1 (or the pseudogene TRBV3-2) and TRBJ2-5; TRBD1 agrees at 7 bases. The CDR3 DNA sequence: TGTGCCAGCAGCCAAGATTTGACAGGGACGAAGACCCAGTACTTC. Residues: CASSQDLTGTKTQYF.